One and the same sample provided the 14 T cell receptor beta chains below, sequenced in a study of T-cell reconstitution after alpha-beta-depleted transplantation in children. Unique molecular identifiers were incorporated during preparation of the TCRbeta library. Using its own MiXCR run on the PCR reads, TCRdb lists one record per CDR3 protein. The data show approximately 340,000 distinct CDR3 sequences, with approximately 10% seen just once and approximately 2.3% held by the top ten. The sample in question was PBMCs from the stem cell graft donor, obtained from the stem cell graft. These receptors came from a human donor who donated a stem cell graft to a child with acute lymphoblastic leukemia.

This clonotype was counted only a few times. V usage is TRBV7-6 and J usage is TRBJ1-2; no clear D gene. CDR1 is SGHVS, CDR2 FNYEAQ, per germline. CDR3 length equals 13 residues. The V gene lost 5 bases and the J gene lost 3 bases, with 10 bases spanning the gap. CDR3 nucleotide sequence: TGTGCCAGCAGCCCAGACGGATACTATGGCTACACCTTC. This codes for CASSPDGYYGYTF.

This clonotype has only a few counts. This chain uses TRBV4-3 with TRBJ2-7; the match to TRBD2 covers 10 bases. Germline-derived CDR1 and CDR2 are LGHNA and YSLEER. The CDR3 loop spans 17 amino acids. J gave up 2 bases and V 4 bases, and 11 bases lay outside the gene matches. The CDR3 sequence is CASSRDPSGRTPYEQYF. The CDR3 bases are TGCGCCAGCAGCCGAGACCCTAGCGGGAGAACTCCCTACGAGCAGTACTTC.

V is TRBV20-1 and J is TRBJ2-7, with 15 bases that match TRBD2. The CDR3 runs 15 residues. Looked up from germline, CDR1 is DFQATT and CDR2 is SNEGSKA (reference sequence). V lost 5 bases to trimming and J lost 6 bases; unmatched junction nucleotides: 8. The CDR3 reads CSAGGLAGGVSEQYF. The DNA of the CDR3 is TGCAGTGCTGGGGGACTAGCGGGAGGAGTCAGCGAGCAGTACTTC.

This clonotype was counted between two and nine times. The chain recombines TRBV29-1 with TRBJ1-2; D is uncertain. The CDR3 is 12 residues long. Germline assignment: CDR1 SQVTM and CDR2 ANQGSEA. The V and J ends lost 1 base and 6 bases respectively, with 9 bases between them. As DNA, the CDR3 is TGCAGCGTTGAAGGGCAGTCCCATGGCTACACCTTC. It yields the protein CSVEGQSHGYTF.

This clonotype was seen a few times. The chain has TRBV5-1 and TRBJ2-5, with D possibly being TRBD1 (6 bases). V lost 4 bases and J lost 0, with 19 bases in between. From germline, CDR1 is SGHRS and CDR2 YFSETQ. The CDR3 runs 17 residues. CDR3 sequence (DNA): TGCGCCAGCAGCCTGGAAGGGTGGGACACCTACCAAGAGACCCAGTACTTC. This translates into CASSLEGWDTYQETQYF.

The sample holds a few counts of this clonotype. The genes are TRBV29-1 and TRBJ2-3, with no clear D. The CDR3 extends over 12 amino acids. From germline, CDR1 is SQVTM and CDR2 ANQGSEA. Trimming pared 3 bases from V and 2 bases from J, leaving 6 bases between. CDR3 nucleotides: TGCAGCGTTGACAGGTTCACAGATACGCAGTATTTT. This sequence encodes CSVDRFTDTQYF.

This clonotype was seen many times. This chain links TRBV7-2 with TRBJ2-7; 10 nucleotides match TRBD1. J lost 0 bases, V lost 7 bases, and 12 bases had no gene match. Germline-derived CDR1 and CDR2 are SGHTA and FQGNSA. CDR3 size: 17 residues. The chain's CDR3 is CASTEGQGLGSSYEQYF. The CDR3 DNA reads TGTGCCAGCACCGAGGGACAGGGGCTCGGGAGCTCCTACGAGCAGTACTTC. The entire variable domain, with the rest obtained from reference TRBV7-2 and TRBJ2-7, is as follows: GAGVSQSPSNKVTEKGKDVELRCDPISGHTALYWYRQSLGQGLEFLIYFQGNSAPDKSGLPSDRFSAERTGGSVSTLTIQRTQQEDSAVYLCASTEGQGLGSSYEQYFGPGTRLTVT.

This clonotype was recorded many times. This chain connects TRBV7-2 to TRBJ2-1; TRBD2 aligns across 7 bases. CDR1 is SGHTA, CDR2 FQGNSA, per germline. This CDR3 region has 12 residues. V dropped 3 bases and J dropped 13; count of bases not matched to a gene: 6. The DNA for the CDR3 is TGTGCCAGCAGCTTGAGCTCGGGACTACAGTTCTTC. It encodes CASSLSSGLQFF.

Many counts were recorded for this clonotype. V gene TRBV12-3 or TRBV12-4 combines with J gene TRBJ1-6; D ambiguous. There are 13 residues in the CDR3. Between the trimmed V and J ends, which lost 6 bases and 9 bases, there was a span of 12 bases. The DNA of the CDR3 is TGTGCCAGCAGCTATCCTCTTCCTTCACCCCTCCACTTT. Protein: CASSYPLPSPLHF.

This rearrangement joins TRBV20-1 to TRBJ2-7, with a weak D call TRBD2 (7 bases). V was shortened by 0 bases and J by 4 bases, with 25 bases between the two germline ends. CDR1 is DFQATT and CDR2 is SNEGSKA in the germline V gene (reference sequence). This CDR3 comprises 18 residues. The CDR3 here is CSARDRGRSGIRGYEQYF. DNA for the CDR3: TGCAGTGCTAGAGATCGGGGGCGGAGCGGGATAAGGGGTTACGAGCAGTACTTC.

This clonotype turned up a few times. This chain connects TRBV20-1 to TRBJ2-7; D might be TRBD1 (6 bases). Germline V gene lookup returns CDR1 DFQATT and CDR2 SNEGSKA (reference sequence). This CDR3 has 14 amino acids. V dropped 6 bases and J dropped 0 bases, with 15 bases sitting between them. The CDR3 DNA reads as TGCAGTGCCCCGGATGACAGGCCCTCCTACGAGCAGTACTTC. Its translation is CSAPDDRPSYEQYF.

This clonotype appeared a few times. This rearrangement joins TRBV18 to TRBJ2-1; D is unclear. Between the trimmed V and J ends, which lost 4 bases and 14 bases, there was a span of 18 bases. Germline assignment: CDR1 KGHSH and CDR2 LQKENI. The CDR3 is 13 residues long. In nucleotides, the CDR3 is TGTGCCAGCTCACAGCAAATGGAGCGCGTCGAGTTCTTC. Its translation is CASSQQMERVEFF.

The chain carries TRBV11-1 and TRBJ2-5; 9 bases map to TRBD2. With 5 bases clipped from V and 1 base from J, the junction kept 14 bases outside the gene matches. The germline gives CDR1 SGHAT, CDR2 FQDESV (reference sequence). The CDR3 runs 18 residues. The CDR3 coding sequence is TGTGCCAGCAGCCTTAAAGAGAGACTAGCGGATTTCCAAGAGACCCAGTACTTC. It codes for CASSLKERLADFQETQYF.

This rearrangement joins TRBV30 to TRBJ1-3; D might be TRBD1 (5 bases). Germline assignment: CDR1 GTSNPN and CDR2 SVGIG (reference sequence). Trimming cost V 5 bases and J 1 base, with 18 bases left between them. The CDR3 is 16 amino acids. This CDR3 is CAWSPGGISSGNTIYF. The CDR3 DNA follows: TGTGCCTGGTCCCCGGGGGGGATCAGTTCTGGAAACACCATATATTTT.